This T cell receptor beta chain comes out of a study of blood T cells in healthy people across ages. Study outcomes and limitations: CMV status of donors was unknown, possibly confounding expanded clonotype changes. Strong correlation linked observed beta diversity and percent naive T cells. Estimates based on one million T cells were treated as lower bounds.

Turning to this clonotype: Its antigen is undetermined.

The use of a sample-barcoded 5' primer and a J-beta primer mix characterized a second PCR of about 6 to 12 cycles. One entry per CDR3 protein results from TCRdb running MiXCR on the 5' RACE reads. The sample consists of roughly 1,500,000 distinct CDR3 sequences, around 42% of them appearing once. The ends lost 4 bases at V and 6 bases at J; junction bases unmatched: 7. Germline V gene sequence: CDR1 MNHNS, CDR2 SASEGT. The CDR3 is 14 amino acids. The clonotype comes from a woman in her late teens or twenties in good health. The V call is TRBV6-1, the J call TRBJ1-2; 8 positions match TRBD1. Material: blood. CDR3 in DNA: TGTGCCAGCAGTGTCTCGACAGGGGTTGATGGCTACACCTTC. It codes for CASSVSTGVDGYTF.